This T cell receptor (beta chain) was sequenced in a study of T cell repertoires in ileal Crohn's disease. Notes on the study in general: Sorted CD8 T cells held more high-frequency clones than CD4.

Each sample's TCRB immunosequencing used about 470 nanograms of biopsy DNA. Here immunoSEQ multiplex PCR was the method, and the copy in TCRdb shows in-frame clones only, minus some. Of 13,000 or so clones in the sample, approximately 90% were seen once. As to this clone: Antigen specificity is unknown.

This clonotype was obtained from an adult with Crohn's disease. Source material: ileal tissue.

CDR3 coding DNA: TGTGCCAGCAGCTTGGCGGGGACTAGCGGGAGGAATGAGCAGTTCTTC. Protein product: CASSLAGTSGRNEQFF. The rearrangement uses TRBV5-4 and TRBJ2-1, with 15 bases lining up with TRBD2. The junction had 2 bases not matched to a gene; V was cut back by 0 bases and J by 7 bases. This CDR3 is 16 amino acids long. The V gene's germline CDR1 is SGHNT and CDR2 YYREEE (reference sequence).